These 4 T cell receptor beta chains originate from one sample sequenced in a study of blood T cell repertoires in COVID-19. The assay was immunoSEQ multiplex PCR, and TCRdb's table has in-frame clones only and misses some. This sample yields approximately 140,000 clones, of which around 84% are seen a single time; roughly 8.7% belongs to the top ten. Sequenced input: peripheral blood. Receptors originate from an older woman with acute or convalescent COVID-19.

The rearrangement uses TRBV28 and TRBJ1-2; the match to TRBD1 covers 8 bases. Germline V CDR1 and CDR2: MDHEN, SYDVKM. The CDR3 sequence is 12 residues long. Losses at the gene ends were 6 bases for V and 8 bases for J; bases not matched to a gene: 5. The DNA of the CDR3 is TGTGCCAGCAGACAGGGGGGGGAAGGCTACACCTTC. Encoded protein: CASRQGGEGYTF.

The rearrangement joins TRBV19 to TRBJ1-5, with D possibly TRBD1 on 6 matching bases. CDR1 is LNHDA, CDR2 SQIVND, per germline (reference sequence). The ends were cut back, 5 bases at V and 7 bases at J, with 18 bases in the middle. The CDR3 length is 15 residues. The CDR3 coding sequence is TGTGCCAGTAGTTCCACAGGGCCCAAGAGCCAGCCCCAGCATTTT. It codes for CASSSTGPKSQPQHF.

V gene TRBV11-3 combines with J gene TRBJ2-7, with 11 bases aligning to TRBD2. This CDR3 has 16 amino acids. In germline, CDR1 is SGHNT, CDR2 YENEEA. The junction had 8 bases not matched to a gene; V was cut back by 1 base and J by 6 bases. CDR3 sequence reads: CASSLAPGLAVIEQYF. CDR3 DNA sequence: TGTGCCAGCAGCTTAGCCCCGGGACTAGCGGTCATCGAGCAGTACTTC.

This chain links TRBV5-1 with TRBJ2-1; 8 nucleotides match TRBD2. This CDR3 comprises 17 residues. CDR1 and CDR2 from the germline V gene are SGHRS and YFSETQ. Trimming took 1 base from V and 5 from J; bases not matched to a gene: 11. The CDR3 region is CASSLTPGAGADNEQFF. In DNA form, the CDR3 reads TGCGCCAGCAGCTTGACCCCGGGAGCGGGGGCTGACAATGAGCAGTTCTTC.